This T cell receptor (beta chain) comes out of a study of OX40 agonist ivuxolimab in advanced cancers. For the study at large: Patients' therapy was ivuxolimab, an antibody that acts as an agonist of OX40 (CD134). The diagnoses of dose-escalation patients were hepatocellular carcinoma, melanoma, renal cell or head and neck cancer.

Germline loops: CDR1 SGHRS, CDR2 YFSETQ. V was clipped by 4 bases and J by 4 bases; unmatched bases: 7. The CDR3 contains 15 residues. TCRdb keeps only in-frame clones here, not all; method: immunoSEQ multiplex PCR. Seen here are tens of thousands of clones, approximately 80% observed once, and the top ten hold 5.1%. Study-wide results and limits: Also present in some nonresponders was a low level of normalized T-cell clonal expansion.

Worth noting for this clone: Its specificity is unknown.

Material: CD4+ or CD8+ T cells sorted from blood, obtained in a trial of the OX40 agonist ivuxolimab. The chain recombines TRBV5-1 with TRBJ2-3; the match to TRBD2 covers 9 bases. This TCR came from an adult with an advanced solid tumor such as melanoma, head and neck, liver or kidney cancer. In nucleotides, the CDR3 is TGCGCCAGCAGCGGAGTAGCGGGAGAGGCAGATACGCAGTATTTT. Translating gives CASSGVAGEADTQYF.